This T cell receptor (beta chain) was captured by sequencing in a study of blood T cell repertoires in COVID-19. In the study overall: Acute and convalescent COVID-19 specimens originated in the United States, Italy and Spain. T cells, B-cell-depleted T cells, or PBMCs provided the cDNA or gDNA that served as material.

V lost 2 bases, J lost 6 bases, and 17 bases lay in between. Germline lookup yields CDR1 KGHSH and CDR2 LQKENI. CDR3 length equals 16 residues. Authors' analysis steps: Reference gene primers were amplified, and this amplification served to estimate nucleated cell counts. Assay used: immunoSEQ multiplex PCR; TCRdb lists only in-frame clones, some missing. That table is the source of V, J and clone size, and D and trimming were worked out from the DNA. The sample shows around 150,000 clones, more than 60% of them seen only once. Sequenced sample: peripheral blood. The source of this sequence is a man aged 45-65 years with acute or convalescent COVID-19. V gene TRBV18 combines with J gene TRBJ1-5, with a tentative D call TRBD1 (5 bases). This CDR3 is CASSPFAGQQGQPQHF. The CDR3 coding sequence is TGTGCCAGCTCACCATTCGCGGGGCAGCAAGGTCAGCCCCAGCATTTT.